A single T cell receptor (beta chain) is shown here with its context. Its specificity is not known. The data derive from a study of cytomegalovirus exposure and HLA in healthy donors. Regarding the study as a whole: In vitro testing confirmed a few CMV-associated chains as specific for CMV antigens. Reportedly, a later analysis found an Asian-associated ancestry cluster had fewer N-insertions than the approximately 600-donor mean.

Vbeta (60) and Jbeta (13) primers were used in the PCR. Produced via immunoSEQ multiplex PCR; TCRdb's table is partial and in-frame only. This table has some 140,000 clones, about 68% appearing once. V lost 4 bases and J lost 5, with 8 bases in between. From germline, CDR1 is SQVTM and CDR2 ANQGSEA. The length of the CDR3 is 12 residues. V and J are TRBV29-1 and TRBJ2-2, with D tentatively TRBD2 (5 bases). This sequence originates from a man aged 25-45 years in good health and CMV-seronegative. Material for sequencing was PBMCs. CDR3 coding DNA: TGCAGCGTTGGGTGGAGGACCGGGGAGCTGTTTTTT. Encoded protein: CSVGWRTGELFF.